A few counts support the clone carrying this T cell receptor beta chain. Its antigen is unidentified. This specimen belongs to a study of T-cell memory formation after mild COVID-19. The study, taken as a whole, reports: Clones that shrank (day 15 to 85) were balanced CD4/CD8, whereas later expanders leaned CD4+.

The CDR3 sequence is 11 residues long. V dropped 3 bases and J dropped 14 bases, with 10 bases sitting between them. CDR1 and CDR2 (germline): SGHTA, FQGNSA. Each CDR3 protein is one row after TCRdb ran MiXCR on the 5' RACE reads. This sample has roughly 400,000 distinct CDR3 sequences, with about a sixth found just once. Source material: PBMCs or a T cell subset sorted from them (not recorded which). The chain joins TRBV7-2 to TRBJ1-4, with unresolved D. The receptor comes from a man younger than 35 who had mild COVID-19 (a few samples of this study predate the infection). Cell type and time point are not known. The DNA of the CDR3 is TGTGCCAGCAGCTTCTCGGACGTCCTGTTTTTT. The encoded protein is CASSFSDVLFF. The full variable domain, rest sourced from reference TRBV7-2 and TRBJ1-4, is GAGVSQSPSNKVTEKGKDVELRCDPISGHTALYWYRQSLGQGLEFLIYFQGNSAPDKSGLPSDRFSAERTGGSVSTLTIQRTQQEDSAVYLCASSFSDVLFFGSGTQLSVL.